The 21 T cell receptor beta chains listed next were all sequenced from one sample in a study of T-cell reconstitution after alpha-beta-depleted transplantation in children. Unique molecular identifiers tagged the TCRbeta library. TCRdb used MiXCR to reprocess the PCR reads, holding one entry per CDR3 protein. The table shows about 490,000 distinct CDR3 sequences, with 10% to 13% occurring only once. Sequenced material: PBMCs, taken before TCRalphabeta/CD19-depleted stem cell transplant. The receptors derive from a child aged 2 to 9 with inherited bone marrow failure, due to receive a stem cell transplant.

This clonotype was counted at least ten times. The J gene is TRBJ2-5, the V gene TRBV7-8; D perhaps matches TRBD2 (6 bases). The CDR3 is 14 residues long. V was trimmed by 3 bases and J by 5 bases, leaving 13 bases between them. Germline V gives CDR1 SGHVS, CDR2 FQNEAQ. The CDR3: CASSFGGPGETQYF. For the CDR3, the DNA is TGTGCCAGCAGCTTCGGAGGGCCCGGGGAGACCCAGTACTTC.

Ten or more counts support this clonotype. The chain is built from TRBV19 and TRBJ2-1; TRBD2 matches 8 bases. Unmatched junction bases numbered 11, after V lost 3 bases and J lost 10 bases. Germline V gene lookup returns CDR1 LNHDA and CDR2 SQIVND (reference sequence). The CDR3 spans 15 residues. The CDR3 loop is CASSMATSVGVEQFF. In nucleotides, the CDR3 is TGTGCCAGTAGTATGGCGACTAGCGTCGGGGTCGAGCAGTTCTTC.

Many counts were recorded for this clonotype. CDR3 loop: CASMTRGAQYF. The CDR3 nucleotides read TGTGCCAGTATGACTCGTGGGGCGCAGTATTTT. J is TRBJ2-3 and V is TRBV19, with D unclear. CDR1 LNHDA and CDR2 SQIVND come from the germline V gene (reference sequence). The CDR3 sequence is 11 residues long. V was pared by 7 bases and J by 10 bases, with 12 bases between. Combining the CDR3 with reference TRBV19 and TRBJ2-3 gives the whole variable domain DGGITQSPKYLFRKEGQNVTLSCEQNLNHDAMYWYRQDPGQGLRLIYYSQIVNDFQKGDIAEGYSVSREKKESFPLTVTSAQKNPTAFYLCASMTRGAQYFGPGTRLTVL.

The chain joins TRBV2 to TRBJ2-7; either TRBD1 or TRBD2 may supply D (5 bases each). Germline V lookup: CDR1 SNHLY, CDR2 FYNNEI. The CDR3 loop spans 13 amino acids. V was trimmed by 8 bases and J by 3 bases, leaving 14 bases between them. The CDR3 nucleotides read TGTGCCAGCCTCCGGGACGGAGACTACGAGCAGTACTTC. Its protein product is CASLRDGDYEQYF.

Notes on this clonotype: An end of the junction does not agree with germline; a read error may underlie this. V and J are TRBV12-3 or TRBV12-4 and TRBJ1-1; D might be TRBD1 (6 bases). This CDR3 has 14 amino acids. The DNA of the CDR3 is TGTGCCAGCAGTTTAGCAGGGGGGAGGACTGTAGCTTTCTTT. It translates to CASSLAGGRTVAFF.

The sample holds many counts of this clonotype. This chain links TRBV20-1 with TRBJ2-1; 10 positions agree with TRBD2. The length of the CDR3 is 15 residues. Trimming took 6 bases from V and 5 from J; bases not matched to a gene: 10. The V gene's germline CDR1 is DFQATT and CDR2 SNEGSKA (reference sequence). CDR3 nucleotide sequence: TGCAGTGCGGCGACTACTAGCGGGACTGACAATGAGCAGTTCTTC. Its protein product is CSAATTSGTDNEQFF.

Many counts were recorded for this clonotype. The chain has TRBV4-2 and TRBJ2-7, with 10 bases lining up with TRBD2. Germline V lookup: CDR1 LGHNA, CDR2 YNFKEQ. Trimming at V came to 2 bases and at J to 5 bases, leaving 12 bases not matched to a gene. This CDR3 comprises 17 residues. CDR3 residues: CASSQSPLAGESDEQYF. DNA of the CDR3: TGTGCCAGCAGCCAATCCCCCCTAGCGGGAGAATCGGACGAGCAGTACTTC.

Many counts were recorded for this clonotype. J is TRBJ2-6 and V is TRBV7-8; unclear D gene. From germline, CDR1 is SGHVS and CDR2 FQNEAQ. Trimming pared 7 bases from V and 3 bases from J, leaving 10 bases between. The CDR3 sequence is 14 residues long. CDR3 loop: CASKTRNGANVLTF. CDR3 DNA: TGTGCCAGCAAGACACGGAATGGGGCCAACGTCCTGACTTTC. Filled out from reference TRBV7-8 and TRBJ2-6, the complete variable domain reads GAGVSQSPRYKVAKRGQDVALRCDPISGHVSLFWYQQALGQGPEFLTYFQNEAQLDKSGLPSDRFFAERPEGSVSTLKIQRTQQEDSAVYLCASKTRNGANVLTFGAGSRLTVL.

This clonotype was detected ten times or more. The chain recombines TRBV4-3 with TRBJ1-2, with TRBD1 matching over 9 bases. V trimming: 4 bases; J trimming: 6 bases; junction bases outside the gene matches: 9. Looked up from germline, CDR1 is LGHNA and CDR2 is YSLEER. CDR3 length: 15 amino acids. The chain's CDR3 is CASSPQTGTGNGYTF. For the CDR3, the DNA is TGCGCCAGCAGCCCCCAAACCGGGACAGGGAATGGCTACACCTTC.

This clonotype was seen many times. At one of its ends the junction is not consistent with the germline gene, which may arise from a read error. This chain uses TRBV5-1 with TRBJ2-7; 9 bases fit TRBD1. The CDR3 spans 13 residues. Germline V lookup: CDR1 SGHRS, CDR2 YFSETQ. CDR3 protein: CASSRLSQGAPHF. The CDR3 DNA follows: TGCGCCAGCAGCCGCCTGTCACAGGGGGCTCCTCACTTC. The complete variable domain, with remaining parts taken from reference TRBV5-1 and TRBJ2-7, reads KAGVTQTPRYLIKTRGQQVTLSCSPISGHRSVSWYQQTPGQGLQFLFEYFSETQRNKGNFPGRFSGRQFSNSRSEMNVSTLELGDSALYLCASSRLSQGAPHFGPGTRLTVT.

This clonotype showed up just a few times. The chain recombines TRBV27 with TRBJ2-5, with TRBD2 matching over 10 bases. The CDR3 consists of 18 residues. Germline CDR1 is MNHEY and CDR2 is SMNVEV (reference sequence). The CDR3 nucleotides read TGTTCAGGCACGGTTTGGCTAGCGGGAGAAGCTAGGCAAGAGACCCAGTACTTC. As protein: CSGTVWLAGEARQETQYF.

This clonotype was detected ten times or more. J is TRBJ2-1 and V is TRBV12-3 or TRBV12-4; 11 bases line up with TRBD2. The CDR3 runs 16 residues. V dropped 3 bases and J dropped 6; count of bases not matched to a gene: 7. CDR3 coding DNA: TGTGCCAGCAGTTTGGGCACTAGCGGGAGTGGCAATGAGCAGTTCTTC. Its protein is CASSLGTSGSGNEQFF.

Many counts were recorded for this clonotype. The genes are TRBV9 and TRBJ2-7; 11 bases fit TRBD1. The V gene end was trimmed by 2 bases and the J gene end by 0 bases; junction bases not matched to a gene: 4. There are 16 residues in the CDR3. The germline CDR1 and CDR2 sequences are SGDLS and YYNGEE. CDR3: CASSVYGTGGSYEQYF. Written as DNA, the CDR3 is TGTGCCAGCAGCGTTTACGGGACAGGGGGCTCCTACGAGCAGTACTTC.

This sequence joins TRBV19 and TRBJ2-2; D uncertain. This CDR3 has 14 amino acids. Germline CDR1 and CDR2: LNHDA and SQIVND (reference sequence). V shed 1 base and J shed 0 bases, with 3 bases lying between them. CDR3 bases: TGTGCCAGTAGTATAGGATCGAACACCGGGGAGCTGTTTTTT. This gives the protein CASSIGSNTGELFF.

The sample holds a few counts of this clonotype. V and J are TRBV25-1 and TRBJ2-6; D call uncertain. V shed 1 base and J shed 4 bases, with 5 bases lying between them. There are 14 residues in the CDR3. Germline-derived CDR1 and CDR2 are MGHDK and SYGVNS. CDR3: CASSELGGANVLTF. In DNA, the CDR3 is TGTGCCAGCAGTGAATTGGGGGGGGCCAACGTCCTGACTTTC. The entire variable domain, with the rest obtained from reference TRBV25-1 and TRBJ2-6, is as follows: EADIYQTPRYLVIGTGKKITLECSQTMGHDKMYWYQQDPGMELHLIHYSYGVNSTEKGDLSSESTVSRIRTEHFPLTLESARPSHTSQYLCASSELGGANVLTFGAGSRLTVL.

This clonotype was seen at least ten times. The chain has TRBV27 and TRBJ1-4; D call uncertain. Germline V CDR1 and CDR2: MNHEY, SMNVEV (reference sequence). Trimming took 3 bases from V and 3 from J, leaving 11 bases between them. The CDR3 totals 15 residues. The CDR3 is CASSFSPRPNEKLFF. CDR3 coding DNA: TGTGCCAGCAGTTTCAGCCCCCGGCCTAATGAAAAACTGTTTTTT.

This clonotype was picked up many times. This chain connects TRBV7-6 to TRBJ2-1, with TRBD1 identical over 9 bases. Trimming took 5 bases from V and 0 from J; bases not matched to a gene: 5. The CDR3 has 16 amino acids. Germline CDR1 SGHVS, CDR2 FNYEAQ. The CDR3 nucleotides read TGTGCCAGCAGCCTAGGACAGGGGAGCTCCTACAATGAGCAGTTCTTC. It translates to CASSLGQGSSYNEQFF.

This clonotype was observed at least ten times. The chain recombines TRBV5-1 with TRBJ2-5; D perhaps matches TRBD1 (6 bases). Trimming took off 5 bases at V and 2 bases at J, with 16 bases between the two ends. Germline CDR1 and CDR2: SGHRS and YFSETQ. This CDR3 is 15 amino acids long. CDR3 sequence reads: CASRFGSGVQETQYF. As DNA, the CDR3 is TGCGCCAGCAGATTTGGGTCAGGGGTTCAAGAGACCCAGTACTTC.

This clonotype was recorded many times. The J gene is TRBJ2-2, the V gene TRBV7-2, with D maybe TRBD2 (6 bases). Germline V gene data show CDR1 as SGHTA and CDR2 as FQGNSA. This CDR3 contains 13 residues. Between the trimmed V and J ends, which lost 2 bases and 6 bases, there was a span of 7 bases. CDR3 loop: CASSLRRAGELFF. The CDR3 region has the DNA TGTGCCAGCAGCTTACGGAGGGCCGGGGAGCTGTTTTTT.

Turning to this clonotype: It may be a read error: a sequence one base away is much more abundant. The CDR3: CSVRGPRLTF. The CDR3 DNA reads TGCAGCGTTCGAGGGCCGCGCCTGACTTTC. The rearrangement links TRBV29-1 to TRBJ2-6, with a weak D call TRBD2 (5 bases). V was clipped by 5 bases and J by 15 bases, with 11 bases between them. Per germline, CDR1 SQVTM and CDR2 ANQGSEA. This CDR3 has 10 residues.

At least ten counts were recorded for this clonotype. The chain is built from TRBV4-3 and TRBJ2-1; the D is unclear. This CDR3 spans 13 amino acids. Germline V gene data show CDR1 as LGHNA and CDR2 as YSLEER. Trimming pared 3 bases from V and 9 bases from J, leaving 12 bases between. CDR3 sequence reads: CASSQSPPTEQFF. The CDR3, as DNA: TGCGCCAGCAGCCAGAGCCCCCCCACTGAGCAGTTCTTC.